The T cell receptor beta chain under discussion was sequenced for a study of CD8 T cells in ankylosing spondylitis. General study results and limits: Reported data indicate significant enrichment of disease-linked clones within matched ankylosing spondylitis synovial fluid. A motif of 7 to 9 highly homologous TCR beta variants was seen as apparently characteristic of ankylosing spondylitis blood. Disease-linked clones displayed a CD8+ phenotype and appeared relatively rarely in peripheral blood.

A quantitative 5'-RACE method, one with molecular barcodes, was used to make TCR beta libraries. TCRdb ran MiXCR on the 5' RACE reads and lists one entry per CDR3 protein. Here the sample spans about 36,000 distinct CDR3 sequences, 4.5% to 6% being singletons. J was trimmed by 5 bases and V by 2 bases; bases with no gene match: 6. Germline V gives CDR1 SEHNR, CDR2 FQNEAQ (reference sequence). The CDR3 is 15 residues long. This clonotype was seen more than once but under ten times. The antigen is undetermined. This sequence was found in a male donor with ankylosing spondylitis or in good health (not recorded which). This chain joins TRBV7-9 and TRBJ2-5, with 9 bases aligning to TRBD2. Sequencing was performed on blood, either unsorted or a sorted T cell fraction (not recorded which). The CDR3: CASSLMNAGGETQYF. The CDR3 DNA is TGTGCCAGCAGCTTAATGAATGCGGGAGGGGAGACCCAGTACTTC.